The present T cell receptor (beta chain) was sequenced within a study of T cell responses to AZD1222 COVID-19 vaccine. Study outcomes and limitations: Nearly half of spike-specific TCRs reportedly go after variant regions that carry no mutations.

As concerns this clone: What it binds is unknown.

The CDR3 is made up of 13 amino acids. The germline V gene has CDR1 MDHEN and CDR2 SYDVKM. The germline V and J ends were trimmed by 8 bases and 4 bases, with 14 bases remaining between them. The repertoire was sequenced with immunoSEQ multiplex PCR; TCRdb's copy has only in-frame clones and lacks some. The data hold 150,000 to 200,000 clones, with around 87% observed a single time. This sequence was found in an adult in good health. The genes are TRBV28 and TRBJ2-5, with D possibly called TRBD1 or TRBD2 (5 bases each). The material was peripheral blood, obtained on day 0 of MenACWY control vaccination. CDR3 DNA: TGTGCCAGCTTCCCTGTGGGGGTAGAGACCCAGTACTTC. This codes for CASFPVGVETQYF.